A selection of T cell receptor beta chains follows, all from one sample in a study of CD4 T cells in relation to SARS-CoV-2 and coronaviruses. Using immunoSEQ multiplex PCR, the repertoire was profiled, and TCRdb retains in-frame clones only, with some absent. Of 10,000 to 11,000 clones listed, approximately 69% are singletons. Their specific antigens are unknown. Specimen: CD4+ T cells from PBMCs, cultured in vitro. All receptors derive from a human donor in good health. Each CDR3 is given with its conserved first and last residue. D genes are given only for firm matches. Clone size is stated in some rows and not others, as once, few, many or a class when expanded.

d_gene	v_gene	abundance	j_gene	len	CDR3aa	CDR3nt
-	TRBV20-1	few	TRBJ2-7	11	CSARDLYEQYF	TGCAGTGCTAGAGACCTATACGAGCAGTACTTC
-	TRBV29-1	-	TRBJ2-4	14	CSVESRVGQNIQYF	TGCAGCGTTGAATCCCGAGTCGGACAAAACATTCAGTACTTC
TRBD2	TRBV7-9	-	TRBJ2-1	15	CASSWDIAGGNEQFF	TGTGCCAGCAGCTGGGATATAGCGGGGGGCAATGAGCAGTTCTTC
TRBD2	TRBV4-3	-	TRBJ2-1	15	CASSQVGGGYNEQFF	TGCGCCAGCAGCCAAGTAGGCGGGGGGTACAATGAGCAGTTCTTC
TRBD2	TRBV5-4	-	TRBJ2-7	16	CASHSLAGDPSDEQYF	TGTGCCAGCCATTCCCTAGCGGGAGATCCTTCTGACGAGCAGTACTTC
-	TRBV2	once	TRBJ1-2	14	CASSEAEINYGYTF	TGTGCCAGCAGTGAAGCCGAGATCAACTATGGCTACACCTTC
TRBD1	TRBV4-3	-	TRBJ2-2	17	CASSTKLPGQGSGELFF	TGCGCCAGCAGCACTAAGTTACCGGGACAGGGGTCCGGGGAGCTGTTTTTT
-	TRBV3-1/TRBV3-2	-	TRBJ2-5	15	CASSQEGTAQETQYF	TGTGCCAGCAGCCAAGAAGGCACAGCACAAGAGACCCAGTACTTC
-	TRBV19	few	TRBJ2-3	15	CASSIGGPSTDTQYF	TGTGCCAGTAGTATCGGGGGACCTAGCACAGATACGCAGTATTTT
-	TRBV11-2	-	TRBJ1-3	14	CASSLVGSGNTIYF	TGTGCCAGCAGCTTAGTTGGCTCTGGAAACACCATATATTTT
TRBD1	TRBV29-1	-	TRBJ1-2	15	CSVEARRQGVYGYTF	TGCAGCGTTGAAGCGCGGCGACAGGGGGTCTATGGCTACACCTTC
TRBD1	TRBV6-2/TRBV6-3	-	TRBJ2-3	15	CASSSRDRAIDTQYF	TGTGCCAGCAGTTCCCGGGACAGGGCCATAGATACGCAGTATTTT
TRBD1	TRBV9	-	TRBJ2-5	17	CASSWSVGDRVEETQYF	TGTGCCAGCAGTTGGTCGGTGGGAGACAGGGTCGAAGAGACCCAGTACTTC
-	TRBV18	-	TRBJ1-4	14	CASSPRKTEEKLFF	TGTGCCAGCTCACCACGGAAAACCGAGGAAAAACTGTTTTTT
-	TRBV7-9	-	TRBJ1-1	14	CASRGRWEATETFF	TGTGCCAGCCGCGGAAGGTGGGAGGCGACCGAGACTTTCTTT
-	TRBV7-2	few	TRBJ1-5	16	CASSPQGGHSNQPQHF	TGTGCCAGCAGCCCCCAGGGCGGACATAGCAATCAGCCCCAGCATTTT